This TCR beta chain comes out of a study of blood T cell repertoires in COVID-19. Looking at the study overall: Acute-phase and convalescent COVID-19 samples originated in the United States, Italy and Spain. In each case, the material was cDNA or gDNA derived from T cells, B-cell-depleted T cells, or PBMCs.

Per the study methods: Reference gene primer amplification in the assay estimated nucleated cell counts. Libraries were prepared by immunoSEQ multiplex PCR; TCRdb keeps only in-frame clonotypes and omits some of them. The V and J calls and the clone size are those of that table, but D and trimming were determined from the DNA. The table lists roughly 230,000 clones, about 88% of them singletons. CDR3 length equals 15 residues. Germline-derived CDR1 and CDR2 are LGHDT and YNNKEL (reference sequence). Losses at the gene ends were 3 bases for V and 7 bases for J; bases not matched to a gene: 7. Sequenced material: peripheral blood. V gene TRBV3-1 (or the pseudogene TRBV3-2) combines with J gene TRBJ2-1, with 9 bases aligning to TRBD2. The receptor was isolated from a man aged 35 to 55 with acute or convalescent COVID-19. This CDR3 is CASSQAAGGWNEQFF. The CDR3 region has the DNA TGTGCCAGCAGCCAGGCTGCGGGGGGGTGGAATGAGCAGTTCTTC.